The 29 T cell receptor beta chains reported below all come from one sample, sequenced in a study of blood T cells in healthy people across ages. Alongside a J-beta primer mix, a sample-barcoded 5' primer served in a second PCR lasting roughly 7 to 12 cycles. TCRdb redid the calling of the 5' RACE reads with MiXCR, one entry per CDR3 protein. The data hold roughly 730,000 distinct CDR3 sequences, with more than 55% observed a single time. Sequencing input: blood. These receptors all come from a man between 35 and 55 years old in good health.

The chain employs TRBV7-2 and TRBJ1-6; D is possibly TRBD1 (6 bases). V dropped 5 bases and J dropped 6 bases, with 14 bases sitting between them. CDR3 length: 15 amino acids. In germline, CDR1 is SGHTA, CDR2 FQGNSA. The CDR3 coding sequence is TGTGCCAGCAGCCCCTGGACAGAACCTAATTCACCCCTCCACTTT. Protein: CASSPWTEPNSPLHF.

This CDR3 is CASSLPSRQTFYGYTF. As DNA, the CDR3 is TGTGCCAGCAGCTTACCCAGCCGACAGACATTCTATGGCTACACCTTC. The genes are TRBV7-2 and TRBJ1-2, with D possibly matching TRBD1 (5 bases). Trimming pared 2 bases from V and 4 bases from J, leaving 17 bases between. The CDR3 spans 16 residues. Germline values: CDR1 SGHTA, CDR2 FQGNSA.

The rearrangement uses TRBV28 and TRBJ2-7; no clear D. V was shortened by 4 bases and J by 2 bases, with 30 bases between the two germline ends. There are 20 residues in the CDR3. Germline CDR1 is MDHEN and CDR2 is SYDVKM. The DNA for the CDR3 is TGTGCCAGCAGTTCTATCCCCACAGATCTTTCTTCCTATGATGCCTACGAGCAGTACTTC. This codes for CASSSIPTDLSSYDAYEQYF. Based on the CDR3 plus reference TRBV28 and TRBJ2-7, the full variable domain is DVKVTQSSRYLVKRTGEKVFLECVQDMDHENMFWYRQDPGLGLRLIYFSYDVKMKEKGDIPEGYSVSREKKERFSLILESASTNQTSMYLCASSSIPTDLSSYDAYEQYFGPGTRLTVT.

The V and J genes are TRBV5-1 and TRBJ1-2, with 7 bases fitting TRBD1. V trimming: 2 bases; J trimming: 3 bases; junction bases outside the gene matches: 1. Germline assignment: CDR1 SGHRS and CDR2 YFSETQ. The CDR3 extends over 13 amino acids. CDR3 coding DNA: TGCGCCAGCAGCTTTGGACAGGACTATGGCTACACCTTC. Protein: CASSFGQDYGYTF.

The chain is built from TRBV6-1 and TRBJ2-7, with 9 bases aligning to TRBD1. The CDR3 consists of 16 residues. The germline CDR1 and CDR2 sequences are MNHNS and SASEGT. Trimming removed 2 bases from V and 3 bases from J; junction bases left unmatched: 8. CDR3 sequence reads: CASSENGTGSYYEQYF. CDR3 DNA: TGTGCCAGCAGTGAAAACGGGACAGGGTCTTACTACGAGCAGTACTTC.

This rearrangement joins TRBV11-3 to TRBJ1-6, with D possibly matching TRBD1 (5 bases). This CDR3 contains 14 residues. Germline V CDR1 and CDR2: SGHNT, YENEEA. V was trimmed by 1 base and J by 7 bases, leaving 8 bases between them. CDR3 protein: CASSLGRVNSPLHF. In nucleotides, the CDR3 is TGTGCCAGCAGCTTAGGCAGGGTGAATTCACCCCTCCACTTT.

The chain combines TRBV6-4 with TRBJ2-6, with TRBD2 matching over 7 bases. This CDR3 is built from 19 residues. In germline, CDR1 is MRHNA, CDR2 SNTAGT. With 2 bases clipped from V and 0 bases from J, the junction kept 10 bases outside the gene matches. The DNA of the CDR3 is TGTGCCAGCAGTGACGGGGGGGTAGGGACCTACTCTGGGGCCAACGTCCTGACTTTC. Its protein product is CASSDGGVGTYSGANVLTF.

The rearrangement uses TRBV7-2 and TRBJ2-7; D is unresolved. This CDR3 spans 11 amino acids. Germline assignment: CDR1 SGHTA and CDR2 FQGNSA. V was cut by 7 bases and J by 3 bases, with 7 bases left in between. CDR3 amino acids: CASNYSYEQYF. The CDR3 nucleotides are TGTGCCAGCAACTACAGCTACGAGCAGTACTTC.

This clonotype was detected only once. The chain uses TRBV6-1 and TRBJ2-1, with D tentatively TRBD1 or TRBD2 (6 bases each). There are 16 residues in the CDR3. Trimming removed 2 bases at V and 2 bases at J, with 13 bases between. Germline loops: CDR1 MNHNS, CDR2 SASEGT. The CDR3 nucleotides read TGTGCCAGCAGTGAATTCTCGAGGGGGGCCTACAATGAGCAGTTCTTC. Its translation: CASSEFSRGAYNEQFF.

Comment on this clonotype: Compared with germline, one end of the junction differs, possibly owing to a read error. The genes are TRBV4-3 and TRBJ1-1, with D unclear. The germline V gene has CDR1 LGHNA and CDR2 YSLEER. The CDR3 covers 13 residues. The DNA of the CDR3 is TGTGCCAGCAGCCAAGATCTGGGCACTGAAGCTTTCTTT. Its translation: CASSQDLGTEAFF.

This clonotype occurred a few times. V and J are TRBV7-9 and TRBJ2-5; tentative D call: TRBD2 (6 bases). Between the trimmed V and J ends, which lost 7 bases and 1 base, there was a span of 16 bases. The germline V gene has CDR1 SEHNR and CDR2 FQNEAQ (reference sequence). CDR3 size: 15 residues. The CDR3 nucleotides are TGTGCCAGCACTATAAGGGTCGGGGGCCAAGAGACCCAGTACTTC. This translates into CASTIRVGGQETQYF.

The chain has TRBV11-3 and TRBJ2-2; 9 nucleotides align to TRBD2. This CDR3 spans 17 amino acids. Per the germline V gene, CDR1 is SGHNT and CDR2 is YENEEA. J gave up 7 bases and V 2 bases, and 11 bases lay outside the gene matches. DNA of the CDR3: TGTGCCAGCAGCTTAAATAAGGGTCGACTAGCGGTCGGGGAGCTGTTTTTT. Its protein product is CASSLNKGRLAVGELFF.

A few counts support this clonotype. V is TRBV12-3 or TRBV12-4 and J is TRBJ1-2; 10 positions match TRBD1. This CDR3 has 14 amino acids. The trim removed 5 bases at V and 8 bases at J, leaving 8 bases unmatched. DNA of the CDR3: TGTGCCAGCAGTCAGGGACAGGGGAGGGGCGGCTACACCTTC. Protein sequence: CASSQGQGRGGYTF.

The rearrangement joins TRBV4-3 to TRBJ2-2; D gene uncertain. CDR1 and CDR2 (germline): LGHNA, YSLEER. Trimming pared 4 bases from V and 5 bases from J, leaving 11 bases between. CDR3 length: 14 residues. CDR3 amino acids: CASSRPDLTGELFF. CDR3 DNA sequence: TGCGCCAGCAGCCGCCCGGACCTGACCGGGGAGCTGTTTTTT.

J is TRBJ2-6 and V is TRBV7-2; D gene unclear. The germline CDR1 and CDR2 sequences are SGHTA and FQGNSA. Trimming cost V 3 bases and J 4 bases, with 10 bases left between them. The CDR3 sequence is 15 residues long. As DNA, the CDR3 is TGTGCCAGCAGCTTGCGGATAACGGGGGCCAACGTCCTGACTTTC. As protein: CASSLRITGANVLTF.

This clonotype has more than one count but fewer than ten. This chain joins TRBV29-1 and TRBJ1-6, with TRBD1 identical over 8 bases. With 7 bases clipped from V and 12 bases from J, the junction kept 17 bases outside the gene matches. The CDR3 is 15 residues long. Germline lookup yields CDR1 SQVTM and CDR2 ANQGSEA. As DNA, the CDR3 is TGCAGCGCTGGTCTGTTGGGACAGGATGCTTTACCCCTCCACTTT. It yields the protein CSAGLLGQDALPLHF.

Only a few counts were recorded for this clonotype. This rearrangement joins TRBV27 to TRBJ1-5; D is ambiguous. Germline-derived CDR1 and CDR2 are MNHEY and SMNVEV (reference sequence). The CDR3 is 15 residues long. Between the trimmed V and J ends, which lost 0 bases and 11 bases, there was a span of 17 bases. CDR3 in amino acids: CASSLSGQPPSAQHF. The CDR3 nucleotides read TGTGCCAGCAGTTTATCTGGGCAGCCTCCATCCGCCCAGCATTTT.

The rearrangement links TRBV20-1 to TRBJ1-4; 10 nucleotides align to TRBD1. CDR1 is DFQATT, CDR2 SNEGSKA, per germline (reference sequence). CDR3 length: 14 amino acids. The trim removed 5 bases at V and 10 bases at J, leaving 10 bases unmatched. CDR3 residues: CSAATGTGVGKLFF. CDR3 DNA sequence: TGCAGTGCTGCCACCGGGACAGGGGTAGGAAAACTGTTTTTT.

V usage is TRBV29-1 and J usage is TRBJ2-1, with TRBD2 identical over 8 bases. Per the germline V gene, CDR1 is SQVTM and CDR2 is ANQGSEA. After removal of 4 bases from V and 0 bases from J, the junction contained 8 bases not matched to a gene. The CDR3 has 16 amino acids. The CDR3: CSVALAGFSSYNEQFF. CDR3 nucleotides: TGCAGCGTTGCCCTAGCGGGCTTCAGCTCCTACAATGAGCAGTTCTTC.

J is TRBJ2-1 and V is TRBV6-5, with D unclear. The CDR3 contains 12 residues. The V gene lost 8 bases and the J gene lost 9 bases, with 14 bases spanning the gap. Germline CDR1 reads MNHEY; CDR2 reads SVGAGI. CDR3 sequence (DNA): TGTGCCAGCGACCCCGGCTATGGTGAGCAGTTCTTC. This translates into CASDPGYGEQFF.

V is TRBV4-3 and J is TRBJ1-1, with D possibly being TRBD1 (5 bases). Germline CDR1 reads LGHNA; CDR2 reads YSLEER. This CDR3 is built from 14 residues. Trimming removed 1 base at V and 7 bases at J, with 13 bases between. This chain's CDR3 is CASSQVGELVEAFF. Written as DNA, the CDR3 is TGCGCCAGCAGCCAAGTAGGGGAACTAGTTGAAGCTTTCTTT.

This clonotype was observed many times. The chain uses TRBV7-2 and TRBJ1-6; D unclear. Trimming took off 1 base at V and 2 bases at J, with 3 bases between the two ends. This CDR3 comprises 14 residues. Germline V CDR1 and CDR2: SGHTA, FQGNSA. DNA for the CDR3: TGTGCCAGCAGCTTAGGGGCCTATAATTCACCCCTCCACTTT. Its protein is CASSLGAYNSPLHF.

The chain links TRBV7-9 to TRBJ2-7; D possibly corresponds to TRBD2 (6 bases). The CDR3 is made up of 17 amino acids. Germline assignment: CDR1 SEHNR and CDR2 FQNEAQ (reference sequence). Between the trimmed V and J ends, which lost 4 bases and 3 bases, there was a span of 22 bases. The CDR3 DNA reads TGTGCCAGCAGCTCCTACCTAAGTGGGACTCGGGACTACGAGCAGTACTTC. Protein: CASSSYLSGTRDYEQYF.

CDR3 coding DNA: TGTGCCAGCAGCCCCGGGACAGGGGCTCTTTTCACTGAAGCTTTCTTT. Translating it yields CASSPGTGALFTEAFF. The V gene is TRBV7-2, the J gene TRBJ1-1; TRBD1 agrees at 10 bases. V trimming: 5 bases; J trimming: 4 bases; junction bases outside the gene matches: 10. This CDR3 is built from 16 residues. Looked up from germline, CDR1 is SGHTA and CDR2 is FQGNSA. The full variable domain, its missing parts supplied by reference TRBV7-2 and TRBJ1-1, is GAGVSQSPSNKVTEKGKDVELRCDPISGHTALYWYRQSLGQGLEFLIYFQGNSAPDKSGLPSDRFSAERTGGSVSTLTIQRTQQEDSAVYLCASSPGTGALFTEAFFGQGTRLTVV.

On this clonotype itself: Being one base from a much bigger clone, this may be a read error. The chain's CDR3 is CASRVNEQFF. DNA for the CDR3: TGTGCCAGCAGGGTGAATGAGCAGTTCTTC. This chain joins TRBV12-3 or TRBV12-4 and TRBJ2-1, with D hard to call. Trimming removed 6 bases from V and 7 bases from J, with 4 bases in between. The CDR3 length is 10 residues.

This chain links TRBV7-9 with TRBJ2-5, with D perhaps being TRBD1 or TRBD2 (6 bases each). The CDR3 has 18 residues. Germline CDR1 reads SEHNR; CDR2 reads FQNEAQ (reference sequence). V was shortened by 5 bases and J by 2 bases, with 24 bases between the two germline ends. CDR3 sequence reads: CASSRDKGGEGQQETQYF. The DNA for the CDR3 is TGTGCCAGCAGCAGAGACAAAGGAGGGGAAGGACAGCAAGAGACCCAGTACTTC.

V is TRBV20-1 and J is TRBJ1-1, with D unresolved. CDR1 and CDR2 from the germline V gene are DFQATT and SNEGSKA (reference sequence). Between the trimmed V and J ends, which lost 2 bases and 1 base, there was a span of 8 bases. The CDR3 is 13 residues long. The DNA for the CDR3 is TGCAGTGCTAGACGGGCCAAGAACACTGAAGCTTTCTTT. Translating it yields CSARRAKNTEAFF.

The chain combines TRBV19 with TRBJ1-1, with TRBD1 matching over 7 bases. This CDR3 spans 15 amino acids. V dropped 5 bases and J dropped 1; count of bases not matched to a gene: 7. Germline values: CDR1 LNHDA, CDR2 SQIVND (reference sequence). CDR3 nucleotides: TGTGCCAGTAGTGTAAATGACAGGGCGAACACTGAAGCTTTCTTT. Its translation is CASSVNDRANTEAFF.

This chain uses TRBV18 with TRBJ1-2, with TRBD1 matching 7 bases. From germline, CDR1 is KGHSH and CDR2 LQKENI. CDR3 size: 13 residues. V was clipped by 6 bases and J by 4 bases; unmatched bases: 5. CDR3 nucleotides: TGTGCCAGCTCCGGACAGGAATCCTATGGCTACACCTTC. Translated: CASSGQESYGYTF. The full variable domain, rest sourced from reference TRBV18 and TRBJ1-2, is NAGVMQNPRHLVRRRGQEARLRCSPMKGHSHVYWYRQLPEEGLKFMVYLQKENIIDESGMPKERFSAEFPKEGPSILRIQQVVRGDSAAYFCASSGQESYGYTFGSGTRLTVV.